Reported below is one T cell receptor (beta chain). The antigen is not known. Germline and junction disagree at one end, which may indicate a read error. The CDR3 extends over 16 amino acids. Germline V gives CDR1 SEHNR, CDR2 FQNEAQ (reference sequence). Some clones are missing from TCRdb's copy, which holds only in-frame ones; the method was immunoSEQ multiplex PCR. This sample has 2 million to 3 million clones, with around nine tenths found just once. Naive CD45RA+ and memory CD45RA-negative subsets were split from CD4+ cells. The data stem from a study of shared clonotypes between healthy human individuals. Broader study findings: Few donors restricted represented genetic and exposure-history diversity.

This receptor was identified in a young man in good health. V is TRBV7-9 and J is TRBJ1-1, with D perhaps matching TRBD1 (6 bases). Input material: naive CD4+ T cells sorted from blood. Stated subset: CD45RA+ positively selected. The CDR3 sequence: CASSLDRRYMNTEAFF. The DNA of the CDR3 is TGTGCCAGCAGTTTAGACAGGCGTTACATGAACACTGAAGCTTTCTTT.